The clone carrying this T cell receptor beta chain has ten or more counts. Its antigen is undetermined. Described time point: longitudinal time-point 3. Where libraries were unsorted, they were derived from 2 million PBMCs stored at -80 degrees C. The CDR3 totals 15 residues. Germline assignment: CDR1 SGHAT and CDR2 FQNNGV. V was trimmed by 3 bases and J by 0 bases, leaving 10 bases between them. The data are from a study of neurological immune-mediated disorders. cDNA was made by 5'RACE with 10-nucleotide random UMIs. TCRdb recomputed calls from the 5' RACE reads with MiXCR, one row per CDR3 protein. The sample contains approximately 47,000 distinct CDR3 sequences, 13% of which appear only once. Findings and limits, study-wide: Patients with HTLV-1-associated myelopathy had the highest level of TCR clonal expansion, whereas patients with multiple sclerosis had the lowest level, falling beneath the level found in healthy controls. Private repertoires in all groups were suggested by the finding that expanded clones across subjects shared no CDR3 amino acid sequences.

Sample: PBMCs. This sequence originates from a man younger than 45 in good health. The V gene is TRBV11-2, the J gene TRBJ2-3; the D gene is possibly TRBD1 (6 bases). In DNA, the CDR3 is TGTGCCAGCAGCTTCAGGGGAATGAGCACAGATACGCAGTATTTT. Its protein is CASSFRGMSTDTQYF.